A selection of T cell receptor beta chains follows, all from one sample in a study of T cell responses to AZD1222 COVID-19 vaccine. Repertoires were generated with immunoSEQ multiplex PCR, while TCRdb's copy carries only in-frame clones and drops some. The table records about 180,000 clones, roughly 88% of them present only once. Sequenced here: peripheral blood, sampled 28 days after the second AZD1222 dose. Receptor source: an adult who received the AZD1222 COVID-19 vaccine. CDR3s include the opening cysteine and the closing phenylalanine or tryptophan. D genes are given only for firm matches. The listing skips clone size in some rows; elsewhere it reads once, few, many or a size class.

TRBJ2-6,few,-,TRBV24-1,CATSDPAQESGANVLTF,TGTGCCACCAGTGATCCCGCGCAGGAGTCTGGGGCCAACGTCCTGACTTTC
TRBJ2-5,-,-,TRBV6-5,CASSNSAAQETQYF,TGTGCCAGCAGCAACTCAGCGGCCCAAGAGACCCAGTACTTC
TRBJ2-1,-,TRBD1,TRBV11-3,CASSLTGVDEQFF,TGTGCCAGCAGCCTGACAGGGGTCGATGAGCAGTTCTTC
TRBJ2-7,-,TRBD1,TRBV5-1,CASSSEGGGYEQYF,TGCGCCAGCAGCTCCGAAGGGGGCGGCTACGAGCAGTACTTC
TRBJ1-4,-,-,TRBV2,CASSAPRNEKLFF,TGTGCCAGCAGTGCGCCCCGTAATGAAAAACTGTTTTTT
TRBJ2-1,-,TRBD2,TRBV5-1,CASSTSGDHNEQFF,TGCGCCAGCAGTACTAGCGGGGACCACAATGAGCAGTTCTTC
TRBJ1-3,-,-,TRBV7-2,CASSPESRGQNTIYF,TGTGCCAGCAGCCCCGAAAGCCGGGGCCAAAACACCATATATTTT
TRBJ1-5,-,TRBD1,TRBV23-1,CASSQGTGERTHPKSPRSQPQHF,TGCGCCAGCAGTCAAGGGACAGGGGAAAGAACCCACCCCAAAAGCCCTAGATCCCAGCCCCAGCATTTT
TRBJ1-1,-,-,TRBV5-1,CASSSQGSDTEAFF,TGCGCCAGCAGCTCGCAGGGTTCCGACACTGAAGCTTTCTTT
TRBJ1-5,-,-,TRBV6-2/TRBV6-3,CASSYPRTGGVLSNQPQHF,TGTGCCAGCAGTTACCCCCGTACGGGGGGCGTTCTTAGCAATCAGCCCCAGCATTTT
TRBJ2-4,-,-,TRBV6-1,CASSETGGGRNIQYF,TGTGCCAGCAGTGAAACCGGGGGCGGGAGAAACATTCAGTACTTC
TRBJ1-1,-,-,TRBV30,CAWSPSDTEAFF,TGTGCCTGGAGTCCTAGTGACACTGAAGCTTTCTTT
TRBJ2-1,-,-,TRBV6-5,CASNVGINNEQFF,TGTGCCAGCAACGTCGGGATTAACAATGAGCAGTTCTTC
TRBJ1-4,-,-,TRBV7-8,CASSLARFGWGRVSGTNEKLFF,TGTGCCAGCAGCTTAGCCCGGTTTGGTTGGGGCAGGGTCTCTGGGACTAATGAAAAACTGTTTTTT
TRBJ2-5,-,TRBD2,TRBV4-3,CASSQALGSGDETQYF,TGCGCCAGCAGCCAAGCCCTGGGTAGCGGGGATGAGACCCAGTACTTC
TRBJ1-6,few,TRBD1,TRBV7-9,CASSLAGTGESPLHF,TGTGCCAGCAGCTTAGCGGGGACAGGGGAGTCACCCCTCCACTTT
TRBJ1-2,once,-,TRBV6-1,CASSESTGLDYGYTF,TGTGCCAGCAGTGAAAGCACAGGGCTCGACTATGGCTACACCTTC
TRBJ1-2,-,-,TRBV30,CAWSVGRVPLVYGYTF,TGTGCCTGGAGTGTCGGAAGGGTCCCACTGGTCTATGGCTACACCTTC
TRBJ1-5,-,-,TRBV7-2,CASSLEGRDKGLQPQHF,TGTGCCAGCAGCTTAGAGGGCCGGGACAAGGGACTTCAGCCCCAGCATTTT
TRBJ2-2,-,-,TRBV6-5,CASSYSADTGELFF,TGTGCCAGCAGTTACTCGGCAGACACCGGGGAGCTGTTTTTT
TRBJ2-3,once,-,TRBV19,CASSTKQGTDTQYF,TGTGCCAGTAGTACTAAACAGGGCACAGATACGCAGTATTTT
TRBJ2-7,-,TRBD1,TRBV29-1,CSVGQGNGYEQYF,TGCAGCGTTGGACAGGGGAACGGCTACGAGCAGTACTTC
TRBJ2-3,-,TRBD2,TRBV6-5,CASSYSAGGLTDTQYF,TGTGCCAGCAGTTACAGTGCGGGGGGGCTGACAGATACGCAGTATTTT
TRBJ1-1,-,-,TRBV12-1,CASSFSYAPEAFF,TGTGCCAGCAGCTTTTCCTATGCCCCTGAAGCTTTCTTT
TRBJ1-3,once,-,TRBV6-6,CATMAPGAGNTIYF,TGTGCCACAATGGCCCCAGGGGCTGGAAACACCATATATTTT
TRBJ2-5,-,TRBD1,TRBV30,CAWSPGTGKETQYF,TGTGCCTGGAGTCCCGGGACAGGGAAAGAGACCCAGTACTTC
TRBJ2-1,-,-,TRBV6-5,CASSPPGWKQFF,TGTGCCAGCAGTCCCCCCGGGTGGAAGCAGTTCTTC
TRBJ1-1,-,-,TRBV7-9,CASSTDPGRSYTEAFF,TGTGCCAGCAGCACTGATCCGGGTAGATCCTACACTGAAGCTTTCTTT
TRBJ2-3,-,-,TRBV5-6,CASSLLGDTSTDTQYF,TGTGCCAGCAGCCTCCTTGGGGACACCAGCACAGATACGCAGTATTTT
TRBJ1-6,-,TRBD1,TRBV3-1/TRBV3-2,CASSFRQGVGSPLHF,TGTGCCAGCAGCTTTCGACAGGGAGTTGGTTCACCCCTCCACTTT
TRBJ2-1,-,-,TRBV19,CASMGTRFNNEQFF,TGTGCCAGTATGGGGACACGATTTAACAATGAGCAGTTCTTC
TRBJ1-4,-,-,TRBV4-3,CASSQDRAGFNEKLFF,TGCGCCAGCAGCCAAGATCGGGCGGGATTTAATGAAAAACTGTTTTTT
TRBJ2-1,-,TRBD1,TRBV2,CASSGYFGQGPNEQFF,TGTGCCAGCAGTGGATACTTTGGACAGGGGCCCAATGAGCAGTTCTTC
TRBJ1-6,-,-,TRBV25-1,CASRDNGSPLHF,TGTGCCAGCCGGGACAACGGTTCACCCCTCCACTTT
TRBJ1-6,few,-,TRBV7-2,CASSKRVGGGGSPLHF,TGTGCCAGCAGCAAACGCGTGGGTGGTGGGGGTTCACCCCTCCACTTT
TRBJ2-5,-,TRBD1,TRBV7-3,CASSPTGGGQETQYF,TGTGCCAGCAGCCCGACAGGGGGTGGCCAAGAGACCCAGTACTTC
TRBJ2-7,-,-,TRBV3-1/TRBV3-2,CASSQAQGFYEQYF,TGTGCCAGCAGCCAAGCACAGGGCTTCTACGAGCAGTACTTC
TRBJ1-1,once,-,TRBV30,CAWSGTNTEAFF,TGTGCCTGGAGTGGGACAAACACTGAAGCTTTCTTT
TRBJ2-6,-,-,TRBV18,CASSRLGGEANVLTF,TGTGCCAGCTCACGTCTAGGGGGTGAAGCCAACGTCCTGACTTTC
TRBJ1-3,-,-,TRBV18,CASSPPGGNTIYF,TGTGCCAGCTCACCACCCGGCGGAAACACCATATATTTT
TRBJ2-2,-,-,TRBV15,CATSRDWQIGELFF,TGTGCCACCAGCAGAGATTGGCAGATCGGGGAGCTGTTTTTT
TRBJ2-3,-,TRBD2,TRBV27,CASGRGGTDTQYF,TGTGCCAGTGGTCGGGGGGGCACAGATACGCAGTATTTT
TRBJ1-4,once,TRBD1,TRBV23-1,CASSQSAGDRGFNEKLFF,TGCGCCAGCAGTCAATCAGCGGGGGACAGGGGATTTAATGAAAAACTGTTTTTT
TRBJ2-5,-,TRBD2,TRBV2,CASSSASIAGGVETQYF,TGTGCCAGCAGTTCCGCTAGCATCGCGGGGGGAGTAGAGACCCAGTACTTC
TRBJ1-3,once,-,TRBV11-2,CASSLDPTFRGGGNTIYF,TGTGCCAGCAGCTTAGACCCCACCTTCAGGGGTGGTGGAAACACCATATATTTT
TRBJ2-7,-,TRBD1,TRBV14,CASSDTGTGRSYEQYF,TGTGCCAGCAGCGATACTGGGACAGGTCGTTCCTACGAGCAGTACTTC
TRBJ1-1,-,-,TRBV7-9,CASSSSWTPFMNTEAFF,TGTGCCAGCAGCTCTAGCTGGACACCATTCATGAACACTGAAGCTTTCTTT
TRBJ1-5,-,TRBD1,TRBV30,CAWRKGTGVDQPQHF,TGTGCCTGGAGGAAAGGGACAGGGGTGGATCAGCCCCAGCATTTT
TRBJ2-7,-,TRBD1,TRBV7-7,CASSPGQGAISEQYF,TGTGCTAGCAGCCCCGGACAGGGGGCAATAAGCGAGCAGTACTTC
TRBJ1-2,once,-,TRBV6-5,CASRRGSYGYTF,TGTGCCAGCAGACGCGGCTCCTATGGCTACACCTTC
TRBJ1-1,few,-,TRBV7-3,CASSLGANTEAFF,TGTGCCAGCAGCTTAGGAGCGAACACTGAAGCTTTCTTT
TRBJ1-1,-,-,TRBV6-6,CASSIRGENTEAFF,TGTGCCAGCAGCATAAGGGGTGAGAACACTGAAGCTTTCTTT
TRBJ1-2,-,-,TRBV5-6,CASSPIWRGYGYTF,TGTGCCAGCAGCCCCATATGGCGAGGCTATGGCTACACCTTC
TRBJ1-1,-,-,TRBV3-1/TRBV3-2,CASSQAGEAFF,TGTGCCAGCAGCCAAGCGGGGGAAGCTTTCTTT
TRBJ1-2,-,-,TRBV6-5,CASSYRGRQGYTF,TGTGCCAGCAGTTACCGGGGGCGCCAAGGCTACACCTTC